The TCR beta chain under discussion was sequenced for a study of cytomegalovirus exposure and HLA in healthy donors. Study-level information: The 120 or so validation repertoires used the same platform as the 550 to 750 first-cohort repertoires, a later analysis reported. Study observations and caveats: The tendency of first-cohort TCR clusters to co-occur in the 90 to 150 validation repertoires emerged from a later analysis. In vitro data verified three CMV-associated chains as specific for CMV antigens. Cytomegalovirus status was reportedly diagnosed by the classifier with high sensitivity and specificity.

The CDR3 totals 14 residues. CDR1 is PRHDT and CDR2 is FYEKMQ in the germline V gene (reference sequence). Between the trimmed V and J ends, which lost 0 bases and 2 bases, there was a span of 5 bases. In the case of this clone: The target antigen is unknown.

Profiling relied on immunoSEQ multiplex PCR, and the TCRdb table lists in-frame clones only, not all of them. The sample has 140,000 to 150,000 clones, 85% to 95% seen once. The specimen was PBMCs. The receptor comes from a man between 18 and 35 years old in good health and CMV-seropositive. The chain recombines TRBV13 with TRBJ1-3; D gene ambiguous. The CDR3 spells CASSLGGAGNTIYF. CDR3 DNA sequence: TGTGCCAGCAGCTTAGGGGGAGCTGGAAACACCATATATTTT. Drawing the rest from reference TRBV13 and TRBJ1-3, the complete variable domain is AAGVIQSPRHLIKEKRETATLKCYPIPRHDTVYWYQQGPGQDPQFLISFYEKMQSDKGSIPDRFSAQQFSDYHSELNMSSLELGDSALYFCASSLGGAGNTIYFGEGSWLTVV.